What follows describes a single TCR beta chain. Its target antigen remains unknown. The sample holds no much larger clone one base away, and base qualities are not on file. V and J are truncated by 0 bases and 6 bases respectively, leaving an intervening sequence of 7 bases. The CDR1 and CDR2 encoded by the germline V gene are SGHAT and FQNNGV. The CDR3 runs 13 residues from the cysteine to the phenylalanine. The only DNA kept is the CDR3, 39 bases in frame from the first base. This sample was included in a study of technical replicates of blood from a few donors (dated 2017 in TCRdb). Receptor amplification or capture employed the immunoSEQ multiplex PCR assay. TCRdb carries this immuneACCESS record with in-frame sequences only. Its versions omit some clonotypes, under half of them owing to an unresolved V gene in the studies checked, with the rest unexplained. This sample is represented by 51,000 or so clones; 90% to 95% of them were singletons. The ten biggest clones cover 3.9% of the sample.

The sequence links TRBV11-2 to TRBJ2-3, with TRBD2 perhaps the D gene, on 5 matching bases. The TCR comes from a human donor in good health. Some clones in this sample may be carry-over from other donors' samples. The sequencing sample was made of PBMCs. The sequenced DNA: TGTGCCAGCAGCTTAGATCGAGGGGATACGCAGTATTTT. Translated, it reads CASSLDRGDTQYF.